The clone carrying this T cell receptor beta chain has at least ten counts. The data were obtained in a study of HIV-infected patients and healthy controls. TCRdb fed the 5' RACE reads into MiXCR, producing one record per CDR3 protein. Here the sample spans 55,000 to 70,000 distinct CDR3 sequences, over 15% being singletons. This CDR3 contains 15 residues. CDR1 and CDR2 (germline): LGHDT, YNNKEL (reference sequence). J was trimmed by 0 bases and V by 4 bases; bases with no gene match: 3. Source material: CD4+ T cells from blood. The TCR comes from a human donor in good health. This chain links TRBV3-1 with TRBJ1-3; 7 positions match TRBD1. The DNA of the CDR3 is TGTGCCAGCAGCCCGGACAGGTCCTCTGGAAACACCATATATTTT. Its protein product is CASSPDRSSGNTIYF.